These 16 T cell receptor beta chains were sequenced from one sample in a study of T cell changes during pregnancy in multiple sclerosis. Produced via immunoSEQ multiplex PCR; TCRdb's table is partial and in-frame only. This repertoire shows about 98,000 clones, roughly 94% found once; its top ten account for roughly 2%. The sample was peripheral blood, taken after pregnancy. The receptors originated from a female donor in good health, enrolled as a control in a pregnancy study.

This rearrangement joins TRBV15 to TRBJ1-2, with a weak D call TRBD1 (5 bases). CDR1 and CDR2 (germline): LNHNV, YYDKDF (reference sequence). V lost 9 bases and J 4 bases, leaving 9 bases between the germline ends. This CDR3 is built from 11 residues. This chain's CDR3 is CATQQGYGYTF. In nucleotides, the CDR3 is TGTGCCACTCAGCAGGGCTATGGCTACACCTTC.

The CDR3 reads CASSLDYTYEQYF. As DNA, the CDR3 is TGTGCCAGCAGCTTAGACTATACCTACGAGCAGTACTTC. J is TRBJ2-7 and V is TRBV7-6; D remains ambiguous. Germline V CDR1 and CDR2: SGHVS, FNYEAQ. The CDR3 contains 13 residues. The germline V and J ends were trimmed by 1 base and 2 bases, with 6 bases remaining between them.

V is TRBV28 and J is TRBJ2-3; 14 bases align to TRBD2. The CDR3 runs to 17 residues. The germline gives CDR1 MDHEN, CDR2 SYDVKM. J was trimmed by 2 bases and V by 8 bases; bases with no gene match: 9. The CDR3 DNA sequence: TGTGCCAGCGGCAAATCGGGACTAGCGGGGGACACAGATACGCAGTATTTT. Encoded protein: CASGKSGLAGDTDTQYF.

The V gene is TRBV7-8, the J gene TRBJ2-5; 13 bases line up with TRBD2. The junction had 9 bases not matched to a gene; V was cut back by 0 bases and J by 5 bases. The CDR3 totals 18 residues. Germline lookup yields CDR1 SGHVS and CDR2 FQNEAQ. The CDR3 DNA is TGTGCCAGCAGCTTAGCCACCGGGACTAGCGGGATTTCGGAGACCCAGTACTTC. Its translation: CASSLATGTSGISETQYF. The whole variable domain, filled in from reference TRBV7-8 and TRBJ2-5, reads GAGVSQSPRYKVAKRGQDVALRCDPISGHVSLFWYQQALGQGPEFLTYFQNEAQLDKSGLPSDRFFAERPEGSVSTLKIQRTQQEDSAVYLCASSLATGTSGISETQYFGPGTRLLVL.

The chain carries TRBV11-3 and TRBJ2-1; 12 nucleotides line up with TRBD2. Germline V gene data show CDR1 as SGHNT and CDR2 as YENEEA. The J segment lost 6 bases and the V segment lost 4 bases, leaving 1 base of the junction unmatched. This CDR3 region has 14 residues. CDR3 amino acids: CASSSGLAGNEQFF. The CDR3 bases are TGTGCCAGCAGCTCGGGACTAGCGGGCAATGAGCAGTTCTTC.

The V and J genes are TRBV27 and TRBJ2-5; 7 bases line up with TRBD1. Per germline, CDR1 MNHEY and CDR2 SMNVEV (reference sequence). The length of the CDR3 is 16 residues. J was trimmed by 0 bases and V by 5 bases; bases with no gene match: 9. The CDR3 region is CASSPLTGIDQETQYF. The CDR3 DNA sequence: TGTGCCAGCAGTCCGCTGACAGGGATAGACCAAGAGACCCAGTACTTC.

V usage is TRBV21-1 and J usage is TRBJ1-1. TRBV21-1 is assigned pseudogene status. CDR3 size: 15 residues. The CDR3 region is CASSKGLLGNTEAFF. DNA for the CDR3: TGTGCCAGCAGCAAAGGACTCCTGGGGAACACTGAAGCTTTCTTT.

V is TRBV18 and J is TRBJ1-1; D is perhaps TRBD1 (5 bases). The germline gives CDR1 KGHSH, CDR2 LQKENI. CDR3 length: 16 amino acids. V was shortened by 3 bases and J by 1 base, with 15 bases between the two germline ends. Here the CDR3 reads CASSPPGLTGNTEAFF. In DNA form, the CDR3 reads TGTGCCAGCTCACCCCCGGGTCTCACAGGGAACACTGAAGCTTTCTTT.

The V and J genes are TRBV2 and TRBJ2-1; 7 bases map to TRBD1. With 6 bases clipped from V and 15 bases from J, the junction kept 8 bases outside the gene matches. CDR3 length: 11 amino acids. The germline CDR1 and CDR2 sequences are SNHLY and FYNNEI. The CDR3 sequence: CASSADRAGFF. In nucleotides, the CDR3 is TGTGCCAGCAGCGCCGACAGGGCAGGGTTCTTC.

This sequence joins TRBV11-1 and TRBJ2-1; 10 nucleotides align to TRBD1. The V and J ends lost 5 bases and 14 bases, in that order; junction bases with no gene match: 12. CDR1 SGHAT and CDR2 FQDESV come from the germline V gene (reference sequence). The CDR3 has 14 residues. CDR3 protein: CASSLRQGARLEFF. The CDR3 DNA sequence: TGTGCCAGCAGCCTTAGACAGGGGGCACGGCTCGAGTTCTTC.

The chain combines TRBV25-1 with TRBJ1-1, with 7 bases identical to TRBD1. Per germline, CDR1 MGHDK and CDR2 SYGVNS. The CDR3 loop spans 15 amino acids. The V and J ends lost 6 bases and 4 bases, in that order; junction bases with no gene match: 11. This CDR3 is CASSATGFFATEAFF. The CDR3, as DNA: TGTGCCAGCAGCGCGACAGGGTTTTTTGCCACTGAAGCTTTCTTT.

The chain links TRBV6-5 to TRBJ2-7; TRBD2 agrees at 9 bases. Germline V gene sequence: CDR1 MNHEY, CDR2 SVGAGI. The CDR3 totals 15 residues. Trimming removed 5 bases from V and 0 bases from J; junction bases left unmatched: 5. This chain's CDR3 is CASSAASGDSYEQYF. As DNA, the CDR3 is TGTGCCAGCAGTGCGGCTAGCGGGGACTCCTACGAGCAGTACTTC.

The rearrangement links TRBV7-6 to TRBJ2-1, with 12 bases aligning to TRBD2. The CDR3 runs to 20 residues. V was clipped by 5 bases and J by 0 bases; unmatched bases: 14. Per germline, CDR1 SGHVS and CDR2 FNYEAQ. CDR3 sequence (DNA): TGTGCCAGCAGCGGGGGGGGACTAGCGGGCGGTGGTCGCTCCTACAATGAGCAGTTCTTC. Its protein is CASSGGGLAGGGRSYNEQFF.

This clone was seen only once. This chain uses TRBV6-5 with TRBJ2-7; 7 bases align to TRBD1. The CDR3 runs 15 residues. Germline V CDR1 and CDR2: MNHEY, SVGAGI. Trimming took 3 bases from V and 7 from J; bases not matched to a gene: 12. The CDR3 coding sequence is TGTGCCAGCAGTTATGGGACAGCAAGGTATCTGGAGCAGTACTTC. Protein product: CASSYGTARYLEQYF.

The chain carries TRBV18 and TRBJ1-5; a weak D match, TRBD1 (5 bases). Germline CDR1 is KGHSH and CDR2 is LQKENI. V dropped 1 base and J dropped 5 bases, with 12 bases sitting between them. The CDR3 totals 15 residues. The DNA for the CDR3 is TGTGCCAGCTCACCACGGAACAGGAACGATCAGCCCCAGCATTTT. Protein product: CASSPRNRNDQPQHF.

The chain recombines TRBV19 with TRBJ2-5; D may be TRBD2 (6 bases). Germline-derived CDR1 and CDR2 are LNHDA and SQIVND (reference sequence). Trimming took 1 base from V and 4 from J, leaving 7 bases between them. CDR3 length: 13 amino acids. The CDR3 spells CASSIGGVETQYF. In nucleotides, the CDR3 is TGTGCCAGTAGTATAGGGGGGGTAGAGACCCAGTACTTC.